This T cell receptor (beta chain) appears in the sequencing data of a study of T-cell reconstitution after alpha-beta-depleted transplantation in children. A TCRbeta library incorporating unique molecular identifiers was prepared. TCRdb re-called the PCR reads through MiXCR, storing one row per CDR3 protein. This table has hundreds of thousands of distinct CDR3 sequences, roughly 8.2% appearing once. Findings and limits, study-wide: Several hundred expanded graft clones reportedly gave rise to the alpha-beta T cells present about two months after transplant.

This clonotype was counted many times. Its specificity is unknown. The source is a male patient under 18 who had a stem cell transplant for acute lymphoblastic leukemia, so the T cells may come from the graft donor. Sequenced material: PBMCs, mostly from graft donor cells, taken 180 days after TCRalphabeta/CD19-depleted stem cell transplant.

The CDR3 protein is CASSQVEGTAYNEQFF. DNA of the CDR3: TGCGCCAGCAGCCAAGTGGAAGGGACGGCGTACAATGAGCAGTTCTTC. This chain links TRBV4-1 with TRBJ2-1; D possibly matches TRBD1 or TRBD2 (5 bases each). This CDR3 has 16 amino acids. The germline CDR1 and CDR2 sequences are MGHRA and YSYEKL. V lost 1 base and J 4 bases, leaving 14 bases between the germline ends.